These 19 T cell receptor beta chains were all obtained from the same sample, sequenced in a study of cytomegalovirus exposure and HLA in healthy donors. The study ran its PCR with 60 Vbeta and 13 Jbeta primers. The data were produced by immunoSEQ multiplex PCR, yet TCRdb's version contains in-frame clones alone and is incomplete. Seen in this sample are 55,000 to 75,000 clones; the ten most common clones hold 1.5% to 2%. Sequenced sample: PBMCs. The receptor source for this set is a woman aged 25 to 39 in good health and CMV-seronegative.

V and J are TRBV30 and TRBJ2-7, with TRBD2 matching 11 bases. CDR1 is GTSNPN and CDR2 is SVGIG in the germline V gene (reference sequence). CDR3 length: 15 residues. J lost 3 bases, V lost 5 bases, and 9 bases had no gene match. CDR3 residues: CAWRLILAGVYEQYF. CDR3 nucleotides: TGTGCCTGGCGCTTGATACTAGCGGGAGTCTACGAGCAGTACTTC.

The genes are TRBV7-9 and TRBJ1-2; TRBD1 matches at 7 bases. CDR3 length: 17 amino acids. Germline V CDR1 and CDR2: SEHNR, FQNEAQ (reference sequence). The V gene end was trimmed by 5 bases and the J gene end by 3 bases; junction bases not matched to a gene: 15. CDR3 coding DNA: TGTGCCAGCAGCCCGAAATTCCCTCAGGGGGTTGACTATGGCTACACCTTC. It translates to CASSPKFPQGVDYGYTF.

The V call is TRBV9, the J call TRBJ1-5; the D is unclear. The V and J ends lost 0 bases and 5 bases respectively, with 9 bases between them. The germline V gene has CDR1 SGDLS and CDR2 YYNGEE. CDR3 length: 14 amino acids. CDR3: CASSVDGGYQPQHF. The CDR3, as DNA: TGTGCCAGCAGCGTAGATGGCGGATATCAGCCCCAGCATTTT. Full variable domain (rest looked up from reference TRBV9 and TRBJ1-5): DSGVTQTPKHLITATGQRVTLRCSPRSGDLSVYWYQQSLDQGLQFLIQYYNGEERAKGNILERFSAQQFPDLHSELNLSSLELGDSALYFCASSVDGGYQPQHFGDGTRLSIL.

The chain recombines TRBV7-9 with TRBJ2-3, with TRBD2 matching over 9 bases. The CDR3 is 15 amino acids. Germline CDR1 and CDR2: SEHNR and FQNEAQ (reference sequence). Germline trimming cut 1 base from V and 4 bases from J; bases unmatched to any gene: 3. The CDR3 nucleotides are TGTGCCAGCAGCTTAGACGGCGGGAGGGCAGATACGCAGTATTTT. Translated: CASSLDGGRADTQYF.

A note on this clone: The germline gene is not matched at one end of the junction; a read error may be the cause. The chain carries TRBV29-1 and TRBJ1-2; D is unclear. The CDR3 extends over 10 amino acids. The germline gives CDR1 SQVTM, CDR2 ANQGSEA. The CDR3 sequence is CRVERDGYTF. CDR3 coding DNA: TGCAGAGTTGAGAGAGATGGCTACACCTTC.

The J gene is TRBJ2-2, the V gene TRBV9; 8 positions agree with TRBD1. J was trimmed by 2 bases and V by 4 bases; bases with no gene match: 7. This CDR3 has 16 residues. The V gene's germline CDR1 is SGDLS and CDR2 YYNGEE. The CDR3 DNA reads TGTGCCAGCAGCCGCGGACAGGGAACTAACACCGGGGAGCTGTTTTTT. Protein sequence: CASSRGQGTNTGELFF.

The chain links TRBV28 to TRBJ1-5, with D uncertain. CDR3 length: 14 amino acids. V was cut by 6 bases and J by 1 base, with 10 bases left in between. Per the germline V gene, CDR1 is MDHEN and CDR2 is SYDVKM. The CDR3 nucleotides are TGTGCCAGCAGGAGAGCCATAAGCAATCAGCCCCAGCATTTT. Protein: CASRRAISNQPQHF.

This rearrangement joins TRBV28 to TRBJ2-7, with 8 bases matching TRBD2. Germline V lookup: CDR1 MDHEN, CDR2 SYDVKM. V trimming: 3 bases; J trimming: 7 bases; junction bases outside the gene matches: 8. This CDR3 is 14 amino acids long. The CDR3 DNA is TGTGCCAGCAGTTTTGCCGGGGGGGCGCGAGAGCAGTACTTC. Its protein product is CASSFAGGAREQYF.

V is TRBV5-6 and J is TRBJ1-5, with D hard to call. CDR1 and CDR2 from the germline V gene are SGHDT and YYEEEE. The V gene lost 0 bases and the J gene lost 4 bases, with 11 bases spanning the gap. The CDR3 is 15 amino acids. CDR3 bases: TGTGCCAGCAGCTTGGCCCTACAGTCTAATCAGCCCCAGCATTTT. Protein sequence: CASSLALQSNQPQHF.

The V and J genes are TRBV7-8 and TRBJ1-5; 9 bases line up with TRBD1. Germline V gives CDR1 SGHVS, CDR2 FQNEAQ. This CDR3 contains 15 residues. V lost 10 bases, J lost 5 bases, and 12 bases stayed unmatched. In DNA, the CDR3 is TGTGCCATCGCGCGGGGACAGGGTCGAGATCAGCCCCAGCATTTT. Translating gives CAIARGQGRDQPQHF. The whole variable domain, remainder taken from reference TRBV7-8 and TRBJ1-5, is GAGVSQSPRYKVAKRGQDVALRCDPISGHVSLFWYQQALGQGPEFLTYFQNEAQLDKSGLPSDRFFAERPEGSVSTLKIQRTQQEDSAVYLCAIARGQGRDQPQHFGDGTRLSIL.

V usage is TRBV5-6 and J usage is TRBJ2-7; D gene ambiguous. CDR3 size: 12 residues. Germline V lookup: CDR1 SGHDT, CDR2 YYEEEE. V lost 3 bases to trimming and J lost 5 bases, with 9 bases between them. The CDR3 protein is CASSSMLNEQYF. DNA for the CDR3: TGTGCCAGCAGCTCTATGTTAAACGAGCAGTACTTC.

This chain uses TRBV30 with TRBJ1-4, with 10 bases fitting TRBD1. The germline CDR1 and CDR2 sequences are GTSNPN and SVGIG (reference sequence). V dropped 2 bases and J dropped 3; count of bases not matched to a gene: 3. The CDR3 covers 15 residues. CDR3 residues: CAWSPGQGANEKLFF. The CDR3 nucleotides are TGTGCCTGGAGTCCCGGACAGGGGGCTAATGAAAAACTGTTTTTT.

Here the CDR3 DNA reads TGTGCCAGCAGCCCCGGGACAGGGGTCACTGAAGCTTTCTTT. Residues: CASSPGTGVTEAFF. The gene calls are TRBV28 and TRBJ1-1; 10 bases line up with TRBD1. CDR1 is MDHEN and CDR2 is SYDVKM in the germline V gene. Trimming at V came to 6 bases and at J to 4 bases, leaving 5 bases not matched to a gene. The CDR3 has 14 residues. The full variable domain, completed using reference TRBV28 and TRBJ1-1, is DVKVTQSSRYLVKRTGEKVFLECVQDMDHENMFWYRQDPGLGLRLIYFSYDVKMKEKGDIPEGYSVSREKKERFSLILESASTNQTSMYLCASSPGTGVTEAFFGQGTRLTVV.

The DNA for the CDR3 is TGTGCCAGCAGTTACGGGCAACGAGATGGCTACACCTTC. This translates into CASSYGQRDGYTF. The V and J genes are TRBV6-5 and TRBJ1-2; D remains unclear. Trimming cost V 2 bases and J 6 bases, with 10 bases left between them. The germline V gene has CDR1 MNHEY and CDR2 SVGAGI. The length of the CDR3 is 13 residues.

The chain combines TRBV27 with TRBJ2-7; possible D gene TRBD2, 5 bases. The CDR3 runs to 13 residues. V shed 4 bases and J shed 2 bases, with 9 bases lying between them. CDR1 and CDR2 (germline): MNHEY, SMNVEV (reference sequence). CDR3 sequence: CASSYTRTYEQYF. CDR3 sequence (DNA): TGTGCCAGCAGTTACACTAGAACCTACGAGCAGTACTTC.

The chain carries TRBV19 and TRBJ1-3; 7 nucleotides line up with TRBD1. This CDR3 contains 13 residues. With 9 bases clipped from V and 2 bases from J, the junction kept 4 bases outside the gene matches. Germline V gene data show CDR1 as LNHDA and CDR2 as SQIVND (reference sequence). CDR3 in amino acids: CASGGTAGNTIYF. The CDR3 coding sequence is TGTGCCAGCGGCGGGACAGCTGGAAACACCATATATTTT.

The chain recombines TRBV2 with TRBJ2-2; no reliable D call. Germline CDR1 is SNHLY and CDR2 is FYNNEI. V was trimmed by 7 bases and J by 0 bases, leaving 3 bases between them. The CDR3 extends over 12 amino acids. DNA for the CDR3: TGTGCCAGCAAGCCGAACACCGGGGAGCTGTTTTTT. Its protein is CASKPNTGELFF.

This rearrangement joins TRBV5-1 to TRBJ2-1; D perhaps matches TRBD1 (5 bases). Trimming left V 5 bases short and J 5 bases short, with 14 bases between. CDR1 is SGHRS and CDR2 is YFSETQ in the germline V gene. The CDR3 runs to 14 residues. The CDR3 coding sequence is TGCGCCAGCAGACAGGCGCTTGCTAACAATGAGCAGTTCTTC. It specifies CASRQALANNEQFF.

V usage is TRBV15 and J usage is TRBJ2-2; TRBD1 matches at 7 bases. Germline lookup yields CDR1 LNHNV and CDR2 YYDKDF (reference sequence). The CDR3 spans 15 residues. With 3 bases clipped from V and 3 bases from J, the junction kept 4 bases outside the gene matches. CDR3 sequence: CATSRGQLDTGELFF. DNA for the CDR3: TGTGCCACCAGCAGGGGACAGTTGGACACCGGGGAGCTGTTTTTT.